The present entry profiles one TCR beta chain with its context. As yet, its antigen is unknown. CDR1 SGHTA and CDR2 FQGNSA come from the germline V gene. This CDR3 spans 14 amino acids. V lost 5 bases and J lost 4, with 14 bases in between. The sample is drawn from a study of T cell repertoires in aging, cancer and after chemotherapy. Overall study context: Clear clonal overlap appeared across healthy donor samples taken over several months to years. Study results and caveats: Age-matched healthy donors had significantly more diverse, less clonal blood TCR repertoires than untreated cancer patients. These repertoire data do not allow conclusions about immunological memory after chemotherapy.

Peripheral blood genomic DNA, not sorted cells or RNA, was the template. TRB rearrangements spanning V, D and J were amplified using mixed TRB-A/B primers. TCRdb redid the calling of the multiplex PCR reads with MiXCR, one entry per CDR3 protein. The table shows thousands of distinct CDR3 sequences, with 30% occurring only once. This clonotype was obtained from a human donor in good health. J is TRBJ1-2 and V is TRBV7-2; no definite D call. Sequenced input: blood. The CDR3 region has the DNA TGTGCCAGCAGCATGTCGCGGACGGCCTATGGCTACACCTTC. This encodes CASSMSRTAYGYTF.